This T cell receptor beta chain was sequenced for a study of blood T cell repertoires in COVID-19. Study in general: Sites across the United States, Italy and Spain contributed samples from acute and convalescent COVID-19.

Per the authors' pipeline: Quantification of nucleated cells was approximated via reference gene primer amplification. The assay was immunoSEQ multiplex PCR, and TCRdb's table has in-frame clones only and misses some. V and J calls and clone size are those listed in that table; D and trimming were worked out from the DNA. The data hold around 92,000 clones, with roughly 70% observed a single time. Patients of the Seattle cohort, enrolled during active infection, were followed longitudinally. This CDR3 comprises 16 residues. Trimming removed 0 bases from V and 11 bases from J, with 22 bases in between. Germline CDR1 and CDR2: SGHDN and FVKESK.

This clonotype was sampled from a man aged 65-85 years with COVID-19, enrolled during active disease. The sample was peripheral blood. This chain uses TRBV14 with TRBJ1-1; weak D call: TRBD1 (5 bases). The CDR3 region is CASSQESRGASRRAFF. The CDR3 DNA sequence: TGTGCCAGCAGCCAAGAAAGTAGGGGTGCCTCCCGTCGTGCTTTCTTT.